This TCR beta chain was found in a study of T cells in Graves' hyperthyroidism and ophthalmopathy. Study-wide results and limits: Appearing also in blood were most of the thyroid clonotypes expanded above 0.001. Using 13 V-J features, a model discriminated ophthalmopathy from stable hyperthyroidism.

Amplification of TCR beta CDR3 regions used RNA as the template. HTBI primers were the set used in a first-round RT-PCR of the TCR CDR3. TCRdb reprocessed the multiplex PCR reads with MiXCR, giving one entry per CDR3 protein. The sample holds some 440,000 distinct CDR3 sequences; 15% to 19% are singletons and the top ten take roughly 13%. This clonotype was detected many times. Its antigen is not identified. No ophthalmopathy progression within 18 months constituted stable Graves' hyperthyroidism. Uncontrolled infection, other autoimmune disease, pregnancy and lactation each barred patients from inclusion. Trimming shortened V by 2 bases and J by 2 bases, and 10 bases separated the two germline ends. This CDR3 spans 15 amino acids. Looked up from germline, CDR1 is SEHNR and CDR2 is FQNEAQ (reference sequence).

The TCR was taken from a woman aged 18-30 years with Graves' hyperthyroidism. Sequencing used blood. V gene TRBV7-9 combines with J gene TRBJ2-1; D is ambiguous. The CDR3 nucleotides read TGTGCCAGCAGCTTACAGCGTCAAACCTACAATGAGCAGTTCTTC. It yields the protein CASSLQRQTYNEQFF.